The rows below give T cell receptor beta chains drawn from one sample of a study of cytotoxic CD8 clonotypes in ibrutinib-treated CLL. Libraries were prepared by immunoSEQ multiplex PCR; TCRdb keeps only in-frame clonotypes and omits some of them. Among approximately 350,000 clones listed, around 66% were seen once. The material was PBMCs, obtained after 36 months of ibrutinib treatment. These receptors came from a human donor with chronic lymphocytic leukemia. Each CDR3 is given with its conserved first and last residue. Clone size is given for some rows only: seen once, a few or many times, or a class if the clone is expanded.

CDR3	size	V	J
CASSYSIQGSYEQYF	NA	TRBV6-6	TRBJ2-7
CASSSGSLHEQYF	few	TRBV28	TRBJ2-7
CASSFPTGRGSYNEQFF	NA	TRBV5-4	TRBJ2-1
CASSLGGQGTQYF	NA	TRBV13	TRBJ2-5
CASSPSSYNSPLHF	few	TRBV5-1	TRBJ1-6
CASSHPFPPYEQYF	NA	TRBV4-1	TRBJ2-7
CASSPPGKGDEQFF	NA	TRBV18	TRBJ2-1
CASSVGGLMQETQYF	NA	TRBV9	TRBJ2-5
CASSFSSWVGNYGYTF	NA	TRBV28	TRBJ1-2
CASSSGVSGANVLTF	NA	TRBV7-9	TRBJ2-6
CATSRDAGGRYEQYF	NA	TRBV15	TRBJ2-7
CSVEGDRETYEQYF	NA	TRBV29-1	TRBJ2-7
CARTQGIPYGYTF	NA	TRBV2	TRBJ1-2
CASSSDGQGNYF	NA	TRBV7-9	TRBJ2-3
CASSPANGYGYTF	NA	TRBV7-6	TRBJ1-2
CASSLAGQDLDSPLHF	few	TRBV5-6	TRBJ1-6
CASSYSRDRGEKLFF	once	TRBV6-6	TRBJ1-4
CASSLRQQGGPYEQYF	NA	TRBV13	TRBJ2-7
CASSLEGFDQPQHF	NA	TRBV7-8	TRBJ1-5
CATQDEQFF	few	TRBV7-9	TRBJ2-1
CASSEAGTGNQETQYF	once	TRBV2	TRBJ2-5
CASSPTGQVYGELFF	NA	TRBV5-1	TRBJ2-2
CASSLGLDNTDTQYF	few	TRBV7-3	TRBJ2-3
CASSQDWSGRLDEQFF	once	TRBV4-3	TRBJ2-1
CASRSGTALPNEQFF	NA	TRBV6-5	TRBJ2-1
CSTGGTAVF	few	TRBV29-1	TRBJ1-1
CASSSDRGQETQYF	NA	TRBV2	TRBJ2-5
CSVEDREGARNQPQHF	NA	TRBV29-1	TRBJ1-5
CAIPGGHTEAFF	NA	TRBV5-4	TRBJ1-1
CASSGQVGYGYTF	NA	TRBV6-4	TRBJ1-2
CAISSTKTGNTIYF	few	TRBV10-3	TRBJ1-3
CASSLIQGAGELFF	NA	TRBV27	TRBJ2-2
CASSSLAGSTDTQYF	few	TRBV7-3	TRBJ2-3
CASSLSGGSTGELFF	few	TRBV7-3	TRBJ2-2
CASSLGTTLLGTGELFF	NA	TRBV5-1	TRBJ2-2
CSQQAGGGSDTQYF	NA	TRBV29-1	TRBJ2-3
CASSTGPPFYGYTF	few	TRBV6-5	TRBJ1-2
CASSLVGLTRDTQYF	NA	TRBV7-9	TRBJ2-3
CASSIGRYNEQFF	NA	TRBV19	TRBJ2-1
CASSYRGQGTGYTF	NA	TRBV5-5	TRBJ1-2
CASSSWTSGSTGPDTQYF	few	TRBV5-1	TRBJ2-3
CASSQERATDGYTF	NA	TRBV4-1	TRBJ1-2
CASSMNPGVNEQFF	NA	TRBV19	TRBJ2-1
CATSRGGAAGEKLFF	few	TRBV15	TRBJ1-4
CASSVKPTGRANYGYTF	NA	TRBV2	TRBJ1-2
CASSLLAGGWAYNEQFF	NA	TRBV7-2	TRBJ2-1
CASSGDSAYNEQFF	NA	TRBV9	TRBJ2-1
CASSRDRGSPLHF	few	TRBV2	TRBJ1-6